This T cell receptor (beta chain) was captured in a study of blood T cell repertoires in COVID-19. V lost 6 bases and J 4 bases, leaving 15 bases between the germline ends. Germline V gives CDR1 LGHDT, CDR2 YNNKEL (reference sequence). The CDR3 totals 14 residues. TCRdb's table, derived via immunoSEQ multiplex PCR, lists solely in-frame clones and lacks some. In the table there are about 270,000 clones, 80% to 90% of which are singletons. Sequencing was done on a sample of PBMCs or T cells enriched from blood (not recorded which). The V call is TRBV3-1 (or the pseudogene TRBV3-2), the J call TRBJ1-2; D gene unclear. This receptor was obtained from a woman aged 18 to 35 who had recovered from COVID-19. The CDR3 bases are TGTGCCAGCAGTAGCAGCGAGGTCTCCTATGGCTACACCTTC. It translates to CASSSSEVSYGYTF.